The 21 T cell receptor beta chains given below trace back to one sample, sequenced in a study of PD-1 blockade in mismatch repair-deficient tumors. Regarding time point: archival surgical resection tumor tissue. Generated by immunoSEQ multiplex PCR, the TCRdb table keeps only in-frame clones and is missing some. The sample holds about 3,500 clones, about 79% seen once. The sequencing here drew on primary tumor tissue, taken from a patient treated with pembrolizumab. All receptors come from an adult with mismatch repair-deficient cancer.

The chain employs TRBV5-6 and TRBJ2-2, with 10 bases aligning to TRBD2. J lost 2 bases, V lost 4 bases, and 11 bases had no gene match. The CDR3 covers 18 residues. Germline CDR1 is SGHDT and CDR2 is YYEEEE. The CDR3 region has the DNA TGTGCCAGCAGCCCACCGCCGGGACTAGCGACTAACACCGGGGAGCTGTTTTTT. Protein: CASSPPPGLATNTGELFF. Supplemented by reference TRBV5-6 and TRBJ2-2, the full variable domain reads DAGVTQSPTHLIKTRGQQVTLRCSPKSGHDTVSWYQQALGQGPQFIFQYYEEEERQRGNFPDRFSGHQFPNYSSELNVNALLLGDSALYLCASSPPPGLATNTGELFFGEGSRLTVL.

The chain couples TRBV9 to TRBJ2-2; D is perhaps TRBD2 (5 bases). Looked up from germline, CDR1 is SGDLS and CDR2 is YYNGEE. This CDR3 comprises 15 residues. V lost 7 bases and J lost 2, with 15 bases in between. The CDR3: CASHREGSNTGELFF. DNA of the CDR3: TGTGCCAGCCACAGAGAGGGTAGCAACACCGGGGAGCTGTTTTTT.

The V and J genes are TRBV18 and TRBJ1-3; 7 nucleotides match TRBD1. The V gene's germline CDR1 is KGHSH and CDR2 LQKENI. The CDR3 loop spans 16 amino acids. V was clipped by 0 bases and J by 4 bases; unmatched bases: 6. The CDR3 reads CASSPPGQQGGNTIYF. Here the CDR3 DNA reads TGTGCCAGCTCACCACCGGGACAGCAAGGCGGAAACACCATATATTTT.

This sequence joins TRBV18 and TRBJ1-3; 7 bases agree with TRBD1. The J segment lost 0 bases and the V segment lost 5 bases, leaving 4 bases of the junction unmatched. This CDR3 spans 15 amino acids. Germline loops: CDR1 KGHSH, CDR2 LQKENI. CDR3 sequence: CASSGGQTSGNTIYF. The CDR3 DNA reads TGTGCCAGCTCAGGGGGACAGACCTCTGGAAACACCATATATTTT.

The genes are TRBV11-2 and TRBJ1-1, with D tentatively TRBD1 (5 bases). The CDR3 is 14 residues long. Trimming shortened V by 3 bases and J by 2 bases, and 10 bases separated the two germline ends. Germline CDR1 and CDR2: SGHAT and FQNNGV. CDR3 DNA: TGTGCCAGCAGCTTCGGAGGGGTTAACACTGAAGCTTTCTTT. Amino acid sequence: CASSFGGVNTEAFF.

This rearrangement joins TRBV7-9 to TRBJ1-1; 10 bases map to TRBD1. V lost 6 bases to trimming and J lost 6 bases; unmatched junction nucleotides: 10. The CDR3 consists of 15 residues. Germline V gene sequence: CDR1 SEHNR, CDR2 FQNEAQ (reference sequence). CDR3 DNA: TGTGCCAGCAGAGGGACAGGGGCAACTCGTTCTGAAGCTTTCTTT. Residues: CASRGTGATRSEAFF.

The chain is built from TRBV10-3 and TRBJ1-5; 7 nucleotides agree with TRBD1. J gave up 5 bases and V 6 bases, and 1 base lay outside the gene matches. Germline-derived CDR1 and CDR2 are ENHRY and SYGVKD. This CDR3 comprises 12 residues. Here the CDR3 DNA reads TGTGCCATCAGCCAGGGGGATCAGCCCCAGCATTTT. Its protein product is CAISQGDQPQHF.

In this sample, this clone turned up a few times. This chain connects TRBV29-1 to TRBJ2-2, with 7 nucleotides matching TRBD2. Looked up from germline, CDR1 is SQVTM and CDR2 is ANQGSEA. V was clipped by 8 bases and J by 7 bases; unmatched bases: 4. The CDR3 covers 11 residues. The CDR3 spells CSLWEGGELFF. CDR3 bases: TGCAGCCTCTGGGAGGGCGGGGAGCTGTTTTTT.

Concerning this clone itself: This specimen includes other DNA sequences encoding the same CDR3. The chain couples TRBV28 to TRBJ2-7; D is perhaps TRBD1 (6 bases). With 4 bases removed from V and 1 base from J, the gap between germline ends came to 20 bases. CDR1 and CDR2 from the germline V gene are MDHEN and SYDVKM. The CDR3 is 17 residues long. This chain's CDR3 is CASSSPLSKTGSYEQYF. The CDR3 region has the DNA TGTGCCAGCAGTTCCCCCCTATCGAAGACAGGTTCCTACGAGCAGTACTTC. Filled out from reference TRBV28 and TRBJ2-7, the complete variable domain reads DVKVTQSSRYLVKRTGEKVFLECVQDMDHENMFWYRQDPGLGLRLIYFSYDVKMKEKGDIPEGYSVSREKKERFSLILESASTNQTSMYLCASSSPLSKTGSYEQYFGPGTRLTVT.

The chain employs TRBV29-1 and TRBJ2-1; TRBD2 matches 7 bases. The CDR3 is 13 amino acids. J was trimmed by 7 bases and V by 1 base; bases with no gene match: 4. CDR1 is SQVTM and CDR2 is ANQGSEA in the germline V gene. CDR3 sequence reads: CSVEVLADNEQFF. CDR3 DNA: TGCAGCGTTGAAGTGCTAGCGGATAATGAGCAGTTCTTC.

The V call is TRBV9, the J call TRBJ2-1; D might be TRBD1 (7 bases). Germline CDR1 and CDR2: SGDLS and YYNGEE. Trimming shortened V by 3 bases and J by 4 bases, and 11 bases separated the two germline ends. The CDR3 is 14 residues long. CDR3 coding DNA: TGTGCCAGCAGCGCCGGGGGACAGTACAATGAGCAGTTCTTC. Amino acids: CASSAGGQYNEQFF.

Comment on this clone: Additional DNA sequences in this sample encode the identical CDR3. J is TRBJ1-5 and V is TRBV19; D is possibly TRBD1 (6 bases). The germline V and J ends were trimmed by 9 bases and 0 bases, with 9 bases remaining between them. The CDR3 sequence is 13 residues long. Germline CDR1 LNHDA, CDR2 SQIVND (reference sequence). CDR3 residues: CASQGYSNQPQHF. The CDR3 DNA follows: TGTGCCAGCCAGGGGTATAGCAATCAGCCCCAGCATTTT.

The J gene is TRBJ2-5, the V gene TRBV7-3, with TRBD1 matching 10 bases. The CDR3 runs to 15 residues. J lost 6 bases, V lost 4 bases, and 8 bases had no gene match. CDR1 is SGHTA, CDR2 FQGTGA, per germline. The CDR3 nucleotides read TGTGCCAGCAGCTCGGGACAGGGGACTGGAAAGACCCAGTACTTC. It encodes CASSSGQGTGKTQYF.

This clone has a handful of counts. The J gene is TRBJ2-7, the V gene TRBV6-5; the match to TRBD2 covers 9 bases. Germline values: CDR1 MNHEY, CDR2 SVGAGI. V gave up 2 bases and J gave up 7 bases; unmatched junction bases: 9. This CDR3 region has 15 residues. DNA of the CDR3: TGTGCCAGCAGTTACCGGAATAGCGGGAGTTGGGAGCAGTACTTC. Translating it yields CASSYRNSGSWEQYF.

This chain links TRBV5-1 with TRBJ2-1; TRBD2 matches at 8 bases. Germline CDR1 reads SGHRS; CDR2 reads YFSETQ. With 3 bases clipped from V and 2 bases from J, the junction kept 4 bases outside the gene matches. The CDR3 length is 15 residues. Here the CDR3 DNA reads TGCGCCAGCAGCTCTAGCGGGCTAGCCTACAATGAGCAGTTCTTC. Protein sequence: CASSSSGLAYNEQFF.

This clone has just one count. The chain recombines TRBV7-3 with TRBJ2-2, with TRBD1 matching over 10 bases. The CDR3 is 17 residues long. J lost 6 bases, V lost 1 base, and 8 bases had no gene match. The germline CDR1 and CDR2 sequences are SGHTA and FQGTGA. The DNA of the CDR3 is TGTGCCAGCAGCTTAAGTGCAGGGACAGGGGACCCCGGGGAGCTGTTTTTT. Translation gives CASSLSAGTGDPGELFF.

This clone was seen only once. The V gene is TRBV27, the J gene TRBJ1-2; 7 bases agree with TRBD1. Germline CDR1 reads MNHEY; CDR2 reads SMNVEV (reference sequence). Unmatched junction bases numbered 8, after V lost 4 bases and J lost 0 bases. The CDR3 consists of 16 residues. The CDR3 loop is CASSSMPGQTNYGYTF. The CDR3 nucleotides are TGTGCCAGCAGTTCCATGCCGGGACAGACTAACTATGGCTACACCTTC.

The chain couples TRBV9 to TRBJ2-2; a weak D match, TRBD2 (7 bases). The CDR3 sequence is 15 residues long. The V end was cut by 2 bases, the J end by 6 bases, with 14 bases between. CDR1 is SGDLS and CDR2 is YYNGEE in the germline V gene. In nucleotides, the CDR3 is TGTGCCAGCAGCGTCATGGGGGGGGCGGCCGGGGAGCTGTTTTTT. Protein sequence: CASSVMGGAAGELFF. Looking up the rest from reference TRBV9 and TRBJ2-2 gives the full variable domain: DSGVTQTPKHLITATGQRVTLRCSPRSGDLSVYWYQQSLDQGLQFLIQYYNGEERAKGNILERFSAQQFPDLHSELNLSSLELGDSALYFCASSVMGGAAGELFFGEGSRLTVL.

V gene TRBV7-6 combines with J gene TRBJ2-1; D is undetermined. This CDR3 is built from 15 residues. V dropped 0 bases and J dropped 0 bases, with 6 bases sitting between them. Germline-derived CDR1 and CDR2 are SGHVS and FNYEAQ. CDR3 amino acids: CASSLAVSSYNEQFF. For the CDR3, the DNA is TGTGCCAGCAGCTTAGCGGTCAGCTCCTACAATGAGCAGTTCTTC.

The table lists this clone with a few counts. The V call is TRBV28, the J call TRBJ2-4; TRBD2 matches at 10 bases. Trimming cost V 3 bases and J 1 base; bases outside gene matches: 9. Germline assignment: CDR1 MDHEN and CDR2 SYDVKM. CDR3 length: 18 amino acids. The DNA for the CDR3 is TGTGCCAGCAGTTTTTGGAGAACTAGCGGGGCGGCCAAAAACATTCAGTACTTC. Translating gives CASSFWRTSGAAKNIQYF.

The chain carries TRBV29-1 and TRBJ1-3; 9 bases are a match to TRBD1. The junction had 6 bases not matched to a gene; V was cut back by 4 bases and J by 2 bases. The CDR3 sequence is 15 residues long. Looked up from germline, CDR1 is SQVTM and CDR2 is ANQGSEA. CDR3 sequence reads: CSVGGQGGAGNTIYF. The CDR3 coding sequence is TGCAGCGTTGGGGGACAGGGAGGGGCTGGAAACACCATATATTTT.